This T cell receptor beta chain originates from a study of PD-1 blockade in classical Hodgkin lymphoma. Study context: Patients were treated with nivolumab at 3 mg/kg, and this was given intravenously every 2 weeks.

This clone was found a few times. Its specificity is unknown. The table came from immunoSEQ multiplex PCR; TCRdb's copy has only in-frame clones and leaves some out. The sample lists approximately 44,000 clones; 55% to 75% were seen once. All patients experienced relapse after autologous stem cell transplantation, and brentuximab vedotin exposure was variable. Study observations and caveats: Baseline diversity was lower in partial responders and progressors than complete responders. Repertoire differences have undefined causes, possibly disease activity or prior therapy.

J was trimmed by 2 bases and V by 5 bases; bases with no gene match: 10. CDR3 length: 18 residues. The germline V gene encodes CDR1 MNHEY and CDR2 SMNVEV (reference sequence). The chain links TRBV27 to TRBJ2-1, with 12 bases identical to TRBD2. The clonotype originates from a human donor with classical Hodgkin lymphoma. Specimen: peripheral blood mononuclear cells (PBMCs), collected at baseline. CDR3 coding DNA: TGTGCCAGCAGTCCGACTAGCGGGGGAGCCCCTACCTACAATGAGCAGTTCTTC. Its translation: CASSPTSGGAPTYNEQFF.